These 15 T cell receptor beta chains were sequenced from one sample in a study of CD8+ T cells in alopecia areata. RNA, once extracted, was reverse transcribed into cDNA for use as the sequencing template. The repertoire was sequenced with immunoSEQ multiplex PCR; TCRdb's copy has only in-frame clones and lacks some. The sample includes 70,000 or so clones, roughly 28% of them seen just once. Treatment in this sample: oral pan-JAK inhibitor, 5-10 mg twice daily. Here the sequenced sample was CD8+ T cells sorted from blood, taken at week 4, from a patient treated with tofacitinib. The receptor source for this set is a human donor with alopecia areata.

The chain is built from TRBV30 and TRBJ1-1, with 10 bases matching TRBD1. V gave up 0 bases and J gave up 5 bases; unmatched junction bases: 3. This CDR3 spans 14 amino acids. CDR1 GTSNPN and CDR2 SVGIG come from the germline V gene (reference sequence). CDR3: CAWSVTGGATEAFF. As DNA, the CDR3 is TGTGCCTGGAGTGTGACAGGGGGCGCGACTGAAGCTTTCTTT.

V gene TRBV6-5 combines with J gene TRBJ2-7, with D possibly called TRBD1 or TRBD2 (5 bases each). Per the germline V gene, CDR1 is MNHEY and CDR2 is SVGAGI. V was pared by 8 bases and J by 1 base, with 9 bases between. The CDR3 is 12 amino acids. Written as DNA, the CDR3 is TGTGCCAGCCGGGACGGTTCCTACGAGCAGTACTTC. Protein product: CASRDGSYEQYF.

This clone was counted only a few times. The chain has TRBV11-2 and TRBJ2-7; D remains ambiguous. The CDR3 sequence is 13 residues long. The germline V gene encodes CDR1 SGHAT and CDR2 FQNNGV. The V and J ends lost 1 base and 12 bases respectively, with 16 bases between them. The CDR3 spells CASSLASAGPGYF. The CDR3 region has the DNA TGTGCCAGCAGCTTAGCCTCAGCAGGTCCAGGGTACTTC. The full variable domain, its missing parts supplied by reference TRBV11-2 and TRBJ2-7, is EAGVAQSPRYKIIEKRQSVAFWCNPISGHATLYWYQQILGQGPKLLIQFQNNGVVDDSQLPKDRFSAERLKGVDSTLKIQPAKLEDSAVYLCASSLASAGPGYFGPGTRLTVT.

The V gene is TRBV7-9, the J gene TRBJ2-5; D may be TRBD2 (6 bases). Trimming removed 5 bases at V and 6 bases at J, with 13 bases between. CDR1 is SEHNR, CDR2 FQNEAQ, per germline (reference sequence). The CDR3 is made up of 13 amino acids. CDR3 DNA sequence: TGTGCCAGCAGCGAAGTGGGGGGTCAGACCCAGTACTTC. Translation: CASSEVGGQTQYF.

This clone was observed a handful of times. The CDR3 region is CASSFPGQGVYEQYF. The CDR3 DNA reads as TGTGCCAGCAGTTTTCCGGGACAGGGGGTCTACGAGCAGTACTTC. The chain is built from TRBV6-5 and TRBJ2-7, with 11 bases matching TRBD1. Germline CDR1 reads MNHEY; CDR2 reads SVGAGI. Trimming at V came to 4 bases and at J to 3 bases, leaving 5 bases not matched to a gene. The CDR3 totals 15 residues.

This clone was seen more than once but under ten times. This CDR3 reads CSATSDFDEQFF. The CDR3 region has the DNA TGCAGCGCCACATCGGACTTCGATGAGCAGTTCTTC. The chain uses TRBV29-1 and TRBJ2-1, with D perhaps matching TRBD2 (5 bases). Looked up from germline, CDR1 is SQVTM and CDR2 is ANQGSEA. The CDR3 has 12 residues. The V end was cut by 7 bases, the J end by 8 bases, with 15 bases between.

The rearrangement links TRBV28 to TRBJ2-3; TRBD2 matches 9 bases. The CDR3 consists of 16 residues. V gave up 6 bases and J gave up 1 base; unmatched junction bases: 8. Germline CDR1 and CDR2: MDHEN and SYDVKM. CDR3 nucleotide sequence: TGTGCCAGCAGCCCCTTAGCGGGAGTAGGCACAGATACGCAGTATTTT. Protein product: CASSPLAGVGTDTQYF.

In its sample, this clone was seen a few times. The V call is TRBV30, the J call TRBJ2-6; 9 bases line up with TRBD2. There are 18 residues in the CDR3. Looked up from germline, CDR1 is GTSNPN and CDR2 is SVGIG (reference sequence). V was pared by 0 bases and J by 4 bases, with 10 bases of the junction left unmatched. Here the CDR3 reads CAWSVLVGGRAGANVLTF. CDR3 bases: TGTGCCTGGAGTGTACTTGTAGGCGGGAGGGCCGGGGCCAACGTCCTGACTTTC.

This clone was detected once. The chain joins TRBV4-2 to TRBJ1-2; 11 nucleotides match TRBD1. Germline CDR1 LGHNA, CDR2 YNFKEQ. With 3 bases clipped from V and 7 bases from J, the junction kept 16 bases outside the gene matches. CDR3 length: 18 amino acids. CDR3 nucleotide sequence: TGTGCCAGCAGCCAGTCATCACCCGGGACAGGGGGTGTAGTTGGCTACACCTTC. Translating it yields CASSQSSPGTGGVVGYTF.

The chain is built from TRBV18 and TRBJ1-1; D remains ambiguous. The CDR3 is 13 amino acids. Germline V gene lookup returns CDR1 KGHSH and CDR2 LQKENI. Trimming removed 8 bases at V and 0 bases at J, with 10 bases between. The CDR3 sequence: CASQAPVNTEAFF. CDR3 bases: TGTGCCAGCCAGGCACCTGTGAACACTGAAGCTTTCTTT.

In this sample, this clone turned up a few times. This chain joins TRBV9 and TRBJ2-7; D may match TRBD1 or TRBD2 (5 bases each). Germline V gene data show CDR1 as SGDLS and CDR2 as YYNGEE. The CDR3 loop spans 13 amino acids. Trimming stripped 3 bases from V and 5 bases from J, with 12 bases between. CDR3 DNA sequence: TGTGCCAGCAGCGCGTCGTTGGGACACGAGCAGTACTTC. The encoded protein is CASSASLGHEQYF.

The J gene is TRBJ1-2, the V gene TRBV30; D not certain. The CDR3 spans 11 residues. Germline CDR1 and CDR2: GTSNPN and SVGIG (reference sequence). The V and J ends lost 1 base and 5 bases respectively, with 5 bases between them. The CDR3 DNA sequence: TGTGCCTGGAGTGCCCATTATGGCTACACCTTC. Translated, it gives CAWSAHYGYTF.

This clone has more than one count but fewer than ten. The V gene is TRBV29-1, the J gene TRBJ2-5; tentative D call: TRBD1 (6 bases). Trimming removed 7 bases at V and 0 bases at J, with 15 bases between. The CDR3 runs 14 residues. Germline-derived CDR1 and CDR2 are SQVTM and ANQGSEA. CDR3 region: CSGGGHLYQETQYF. The CDR3 nucleotides read TGCAGCGGAGGGGGACACTTGTACCAAGAGACCCAGTACTTC. Looking up the rest from reference TRBV29-1 and TRBJ2-5 gives the full variable domain: SAVISQKPSRDICQRGTSLTIQCQVDSQVTMMFWYRQQPGQSLTLIATANQGSEATYESGFVIDKFPISRPNLTFSTLTVSNMSPEDSSIYLCSGGGHLYQETQYFGPGTRLLVL.

The V and J genes are TRBV6-5 and TRBJ1-4, with a possible D match to TRBD1 (6 bases). The CDR3 totals 14 residues. V lost 5 bases, J lost 6 bases, and 13 bases lay in between. CDR1 MNHEY and CDR2 SVGAGI come from the germline V gene. The chain's CDR3 is CASSLGGGDEKLFF. As DNA, the CDR3 is TGTGCCAGCAGTCTGGGGGGCGGGGATGAAAAACTGTTTTTT.

This chain joins TRBV29-1 and TRBJ2-5, with 11 bases fitting TRBD2. Trimming removed 6 bases from V and 5 bases from J; junction bases left unmatched: 14. The CDR3 spans 16 residues. Germline V gene sequence: CDR1 SQVTM, CDR2 ANQGSEA. The CDR3 DNA reads as TGCAGCGTCACTAGCGGGAGTTCGGCTATAGGGGAGACCCAGTACTTC. Translating gives CSVTSGSSAIGETQYF.